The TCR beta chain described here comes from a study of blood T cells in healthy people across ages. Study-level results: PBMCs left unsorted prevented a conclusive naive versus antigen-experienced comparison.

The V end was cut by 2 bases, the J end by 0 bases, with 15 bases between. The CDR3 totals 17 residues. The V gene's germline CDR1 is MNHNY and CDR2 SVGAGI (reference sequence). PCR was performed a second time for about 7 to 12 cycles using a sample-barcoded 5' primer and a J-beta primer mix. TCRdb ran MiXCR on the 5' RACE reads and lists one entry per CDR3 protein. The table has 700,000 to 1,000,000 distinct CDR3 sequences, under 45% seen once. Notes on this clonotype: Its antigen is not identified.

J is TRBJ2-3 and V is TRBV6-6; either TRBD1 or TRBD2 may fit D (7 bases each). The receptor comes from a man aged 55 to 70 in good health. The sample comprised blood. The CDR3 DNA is TGTGCCAGCAGTTACCAGGGGGGGAAAGATAGCACAGATACGCAGTATTTT. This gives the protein CASSYQGGKDSTDTQYF.